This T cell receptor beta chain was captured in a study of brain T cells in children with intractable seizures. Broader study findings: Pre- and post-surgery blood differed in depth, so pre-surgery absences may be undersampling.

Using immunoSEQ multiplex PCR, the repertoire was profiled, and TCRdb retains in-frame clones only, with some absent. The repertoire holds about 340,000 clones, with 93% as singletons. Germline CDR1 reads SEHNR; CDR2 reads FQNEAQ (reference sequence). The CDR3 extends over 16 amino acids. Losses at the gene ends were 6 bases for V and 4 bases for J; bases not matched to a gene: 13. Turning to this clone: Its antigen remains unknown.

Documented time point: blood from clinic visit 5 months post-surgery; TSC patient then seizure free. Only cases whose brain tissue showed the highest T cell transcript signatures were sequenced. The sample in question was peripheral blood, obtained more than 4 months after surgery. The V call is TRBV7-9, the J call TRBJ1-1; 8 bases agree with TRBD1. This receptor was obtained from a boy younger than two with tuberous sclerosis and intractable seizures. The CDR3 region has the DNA TGTGCCAGCAGTTCTAAGAGGGACAGGACGGGCACTGAAGCTTTCTTT. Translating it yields CASSSKRDRTGTEAFF. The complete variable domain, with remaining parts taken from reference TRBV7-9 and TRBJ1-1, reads DTGVSQNPRHKITKRGQNVTFRCDPISEHNRLYWYRQTLGQGPEFLTYFQNEAQLEKSRLLSDRFSAERPKGSFSTLEIQRTEQGDSAMYLCASSSKRDRTGTEAFFGQGTRLTVV.